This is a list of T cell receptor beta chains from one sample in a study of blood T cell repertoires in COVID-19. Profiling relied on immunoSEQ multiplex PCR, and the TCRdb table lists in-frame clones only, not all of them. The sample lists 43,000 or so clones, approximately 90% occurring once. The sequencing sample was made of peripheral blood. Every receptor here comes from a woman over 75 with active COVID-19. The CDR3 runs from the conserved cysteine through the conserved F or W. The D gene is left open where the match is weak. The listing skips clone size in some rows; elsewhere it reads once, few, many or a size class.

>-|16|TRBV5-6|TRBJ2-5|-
CASSTTGFSSQETQYF
TGTGCCAGCAGTACTACAGGGTTTTCTTCTCAAGAGACCCAGTACTTC
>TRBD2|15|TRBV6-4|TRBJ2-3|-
CASSDGTSPIDTQYF
TGTGCCAGCAGTGACGGGACTAGCCCGATAGATACGCAGTATTTT
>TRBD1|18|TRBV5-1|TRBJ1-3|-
CASSLRSGTGGSGNTIYF
TGCGCCAGCAGCTTGAGGAGCGGGACAGGGGGTTCAGGAAACACCATATATTTT
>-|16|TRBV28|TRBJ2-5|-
CASSSFRLAWRGTQYF
TGTGCCAGCAGTTCTTTTCGTCTAGCGTGGCGGGGGACCCAGTACTTC
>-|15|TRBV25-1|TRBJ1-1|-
CASSEFRGVNTEAFF
TGTGCCAGCAGTGAATTCAGGGGCGTAAACACTGAAGCTTTCTTT
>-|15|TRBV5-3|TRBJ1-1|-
CARSNPEESYAEAFF
TGTGCCAGAAGCAATCCAGAGGAGTCTTACGCTGAAGCTTTCTTT
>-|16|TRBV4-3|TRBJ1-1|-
CASSQSPYRAGTEAFF
TGCGCCAGCAGCCAATCCCCGTACAGGGCGGGCACTGAAGCTTTCTTT
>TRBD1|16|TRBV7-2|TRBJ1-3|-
CASSLGGTDIGNTIYF
TGTGCCAGCAGCTTAGGGGGGACAGATATCGGAAACACCATATATTTT
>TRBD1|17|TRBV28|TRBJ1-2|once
CASSPAFDRAANYGYTF
TGTGCCAGCAGCCCAGCCTTCGACAGGGCCGCTAACTATGGCTACACCTTC
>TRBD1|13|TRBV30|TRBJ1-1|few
CAWSVRVRGEAFF
TGTGCCTGGAGTGTACGTGTCAGGGGGGAAGCTTTCTTT
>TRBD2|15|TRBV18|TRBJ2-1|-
CASSPGTGGYNEQFF
TGTGCCAGCTCACCAGGGACGGGGGGGTACAATGAGCAGTTCTTC
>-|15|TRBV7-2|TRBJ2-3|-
CASSTLGGWTDTQYF
TGTGCCAGCAGCACCCTGGGAGGATGGACAGATACGCAGTATTTT
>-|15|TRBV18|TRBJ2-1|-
CASSPTAGHYNEQFF
TGTGCCAGCTCACCAACGGCGGGCCACTACAATGAGCAGTTCTTC
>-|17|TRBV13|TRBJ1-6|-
CASKTSGFSDYNSPLHF
TGTGCCAGTAAGACTTCAGGGTTTTCTGACTATAATTCACCCCTCCACTTT
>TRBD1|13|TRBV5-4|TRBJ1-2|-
CASSLDRDQGYTF
TGTGCCAGCAGCCTCGACAGGGATCAGGGCTACACCTTC